This TCR beta chain was captured in a study of T cells in Graves' hyperthyroidism and ophthalmopathy. Study-wide background: Prior to any treatment, at the point of initial diagnosis, peripheral blood was collected. Study-wide findings and caveats: Most thyroid clonotypes with frequency above 0.001 were detected in blood. The authors' 13 V-J model separated ophthalmopathy from stable hyperthyroidism.

Hyperthyroidism had been newly diagnosed in patients aged 18 to 65, and its duration was under 2 months. As to this clonotype: What it binds is not known.

The source material, RNA transcripts, was used to amplify TCR beta CDR3 regions. An initial round of RT-PCR targeting the TCR CDR3 relied on the HTBI primer set. TCRdb passed the multiplex PCR reads through MiXCR, listing each CDR3 protein once. The sample has 300,000 to 400,000 distinct CDR3 sequences, around a sixth seen once. This TCR was recovered from a woman aged 45-65 years with Graves' hyperthyroidism. Sequencing input: blood.

The CDR3 loop is CASRRDLTFAAPLHF. As DNA, the CDR3 is TGTGCCAGCAGAAGGGACCTAACATTTGCGGCACCCCTCCACTTT. This sequence joins TRBV2 and TRBJ1-6, with a tentative D call TRBD1 (5 bases). The CDR3 has 15 residues. The germline V and J ends were trimmed by 6 bases and 11 bases, with 20 bases remaining between them. Per the germline V gene, CDR1 is SNHLY and CDR2 is FYNNEI.